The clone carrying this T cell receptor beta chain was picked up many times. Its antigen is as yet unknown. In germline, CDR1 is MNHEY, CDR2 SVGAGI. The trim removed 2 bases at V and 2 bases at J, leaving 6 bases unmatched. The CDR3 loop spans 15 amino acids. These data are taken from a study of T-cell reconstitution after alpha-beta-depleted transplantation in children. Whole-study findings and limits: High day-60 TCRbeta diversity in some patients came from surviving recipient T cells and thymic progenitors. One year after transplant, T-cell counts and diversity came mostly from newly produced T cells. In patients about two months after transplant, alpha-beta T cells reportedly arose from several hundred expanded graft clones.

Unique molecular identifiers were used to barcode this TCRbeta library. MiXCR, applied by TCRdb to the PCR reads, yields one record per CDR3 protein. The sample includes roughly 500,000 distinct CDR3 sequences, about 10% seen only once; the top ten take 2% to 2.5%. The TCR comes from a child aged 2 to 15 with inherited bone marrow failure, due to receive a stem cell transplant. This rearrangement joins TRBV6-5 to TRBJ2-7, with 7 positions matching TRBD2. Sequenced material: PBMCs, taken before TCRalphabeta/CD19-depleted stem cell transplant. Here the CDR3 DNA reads TGTGCCAGCAGTTACCCCAGGGCGGGGGCCTACGAGCAGTACTTC. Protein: CASSYPRAGAYEQYF.